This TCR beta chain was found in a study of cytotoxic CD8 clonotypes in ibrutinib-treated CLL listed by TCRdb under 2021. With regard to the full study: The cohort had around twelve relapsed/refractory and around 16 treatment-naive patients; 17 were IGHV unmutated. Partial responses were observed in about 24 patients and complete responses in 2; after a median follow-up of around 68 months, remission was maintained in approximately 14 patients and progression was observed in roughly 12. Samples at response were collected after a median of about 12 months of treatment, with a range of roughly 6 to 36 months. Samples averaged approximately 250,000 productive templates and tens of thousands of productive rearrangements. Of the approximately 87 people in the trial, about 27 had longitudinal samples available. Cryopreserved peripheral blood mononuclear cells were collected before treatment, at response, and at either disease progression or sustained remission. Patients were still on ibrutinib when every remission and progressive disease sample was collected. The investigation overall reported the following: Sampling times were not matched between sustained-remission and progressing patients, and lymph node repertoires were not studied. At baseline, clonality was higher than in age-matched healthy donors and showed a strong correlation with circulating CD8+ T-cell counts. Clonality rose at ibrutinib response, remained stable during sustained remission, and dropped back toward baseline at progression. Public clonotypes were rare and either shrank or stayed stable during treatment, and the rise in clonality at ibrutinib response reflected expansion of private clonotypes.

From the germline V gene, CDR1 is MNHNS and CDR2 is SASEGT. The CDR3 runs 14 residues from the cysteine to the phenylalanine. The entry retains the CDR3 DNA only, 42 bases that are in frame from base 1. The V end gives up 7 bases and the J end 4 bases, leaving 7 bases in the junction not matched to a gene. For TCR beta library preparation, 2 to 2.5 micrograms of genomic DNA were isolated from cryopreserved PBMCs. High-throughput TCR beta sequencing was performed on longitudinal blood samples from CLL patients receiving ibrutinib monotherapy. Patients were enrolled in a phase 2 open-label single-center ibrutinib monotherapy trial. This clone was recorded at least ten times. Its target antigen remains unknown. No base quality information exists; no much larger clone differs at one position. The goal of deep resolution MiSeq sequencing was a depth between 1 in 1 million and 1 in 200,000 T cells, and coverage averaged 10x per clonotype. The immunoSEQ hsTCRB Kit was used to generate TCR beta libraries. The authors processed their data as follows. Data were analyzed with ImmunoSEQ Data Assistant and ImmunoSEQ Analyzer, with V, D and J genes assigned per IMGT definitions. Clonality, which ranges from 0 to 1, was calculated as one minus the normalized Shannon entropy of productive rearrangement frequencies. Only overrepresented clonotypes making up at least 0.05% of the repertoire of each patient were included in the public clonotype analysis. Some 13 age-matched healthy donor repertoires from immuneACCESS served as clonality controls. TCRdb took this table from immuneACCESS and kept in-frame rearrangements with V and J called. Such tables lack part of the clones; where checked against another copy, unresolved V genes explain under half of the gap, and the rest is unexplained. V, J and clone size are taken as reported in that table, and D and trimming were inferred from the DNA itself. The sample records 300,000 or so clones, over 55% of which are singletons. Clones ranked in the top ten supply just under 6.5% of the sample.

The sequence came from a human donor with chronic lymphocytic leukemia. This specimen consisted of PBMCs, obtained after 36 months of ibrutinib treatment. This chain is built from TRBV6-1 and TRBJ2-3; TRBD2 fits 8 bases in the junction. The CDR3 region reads CASTPGGAADTQYF. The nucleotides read TGTGCCAGCACCCCCGGGGGGGCCGCAGATACGCAGTATTTT.